This T cell receptor beta chain was sequenced during a study of cytomegalovirus exposure and HLA in healthy donors. This clone came up once. Antigen specificity is unknown. Trimming shortened V by 4 bases and J by 8 bases, and 8 bases separated the two germline ends. CDR1 is MNHNS and CDR2 is SASEGT in the germline V gene. This CDR3 is built from 12 residues. The PCR ran on 60 Vbeta and 13 Jbeta primers. Generated by immunoSEQ multiplex PCR, the TCRdb table keeps only in-frame clones and is missing some. Here the sample spans some 220,000 clones, roughly 85% being singletons. General study results and limits: A few chains linked to CMV were shown in vitro to be specific for CMV antigens. Researchers reported in a later analysis that common viral pathogens appeared linked to several top clusters. The listing of roughly 160 TCR beta chains classed them as cytomegalovirus-associated.

The TCR comes from a girl under 10 years old in good health and CMV-seronegative. J is TRBJ1-4 and V is TRBV6-1, with D perhaps matching TRBD1 (6 bases). Sequencing input: PBMCs. The CDR3 spells CASSAQGEKLFF. In nucleotides, the CDR3 is TGTGCCAGCAGTGCGCAGGGGGAAAAACTGTTTTTT.